The 18 T cell receptor beta chains presented below share a single source sample, sequenced in a study of T cell responses to AZD1222 COVID-19 vaccine. Repertoires were generated with immunoSEQ multiplex PCR, while TCRdb's copy carries only in-frame clones and drops some. The sample holds 110,000 or so clones, about 86% seen once. Sequences were derived from peripheral blood, sampled on day 0 of AZD1222 vaccination. The receptors here all came from an adult in good health.

This chain joins TRBV7-2 and TRBJ2-2, with D maybe TRBD1 (6 bases). Germline assignment: CDR1 SGHTA and CDR2 FQGNSA. The CDR3 has 15 amino acids. Trimming removed 6 bases from V and 4 bases from J, with 15 bases in between. CDR3 DNA: TGTGCCAGCAGTACGGGACATCCTTCCACCGGGGAGCTGTTTTTT. It codes for CASSTGHPSTGELFF.

The chain is built from TRBV4-1 and TRBJ1-2; no clear D. Germline CDR1 reads MGHRA; CDR2 reads YSYEKL. V dropped 0 bases and J dropped 0 bases, with 8 bases sitting between them. The length of the CDR3 is 15 residues. This chain's CDR3 is CASSQEPSTNYGYTF. DNA of the CDR3: TGCGCCAGCAGCCAAGAACCCAGCACTAACTATGGCTACACCTTC.

The chain carries TRBV9 and TRBJ1-1; the D is unclear. Germline V CDR1 and CDR2: SGDLS, YYNGEE. The CDR3 extends over 14 amino acids. Trimming shortened V by 4 bases and J by 2 bases, and 12 bases separated the two germline ends. CDR3 DNA: TGTGCCAGCAGCCTTCATGGTGGTAACACTGAAGCTTTCTTT. It encodes CASSLHGGNTEAFF. Looking up the rest from reference TRBV9 and TRBJ1-1 gives the full variable domain: DSGVTQTPKHLITATGQRVTLRCSPRSGDLSVYWYQQSLDQGLQFLIQYYNGEERAKGNILERFSAQQFPDLHSELNLSSLELGDSALYFCASSLHGGNTEAFFGQGTRLTVV.

J is TRBJ2-1 and V is TRBV5-1; 9 bases match TRBD2. Germline CDR1 and CDR2: SGHRS and YFSETQ. There are 16 residues in the CDR3. The trim removed 0 bases at V and 4 bases at J, leaving 5 bases unmatched. In DNA, the CDR3 is TGCGCCAGCAGCTTGGAGGCGCGGGGGGGGTACAATGAGCAGTTCTTC. The encoded protein is CASSLEARGGYNEQFF.

This sequence joins TRBV9 and TRBJ2-5; D assignment may be TRBD1 or TRBD2 (5 bases each). The germline gives CDR1 SGDLS, CDR2 YYNGEE. The CDR3 has 14 residues. V was clipped by 3 bases and J by 5 bases, with 14 bases between them. As DNA, the CDR3 is TGTGCCAGCAGCGGGGGACCAACTGGGGAGACCCAGTACTTC. This gives the protein CASSGGPTGETQYF.

The chain combines TRBV7-8 with TRBJ1-1, with D unresolved. CDR1 and CDR2 from the germline V gene are SGHVS and FQNEAQ. The CDR3 runs to 17 residues. Trimming removed 5 bases at V and 0 bases at J, with 19 bases between. The CDR3 is CASSGNRGLGMNTEAFF. The CDR3 DNA reads as TGTGCCAGCAGCGGCAACCGGGGTTTGGGAATGAACACTGAAGCTTTCTTT.

The chain recombines TRBV19 with TRBJ2-6; the D gene is possibly TRBD1 (6 bases). This CDR3 region has 16 residues. The germline V gene encodes CDR1 LNHDA and CDR2 SQIVND (reference sequence). Trimming removed 4 bases at V and 2 bases at J, with 12 bases between. CDR3 coding DNA: TGTGCCAGTAGTACCACCTGGACAGCTGGGGCCAACGTCCTGACTTTC. Amino acid sequence: CASSTTWTAGANVLTF.

The V call is TRBV18, the J call TRBJ2-5; D is possibly TRBD1 (6 bases). Germline values: CDR1 KGHSH, CDR2 LQKENI. The V end was cut by 3 bases, the J end by 2 bases, with 10 bases between. This CDR3 has 14 residues. The CDR3 reads CASSPIGQQETQYF. For the CDR3, the DNA is TGTGCCAGCTCACCGATTGGACAGCAAGAGACCCAGTACTTC. The whole variable domain, remainder taken from reference TRBV18 and TRBJ2-5, is NAGVMQNPRHLVRRRGQEARLRCSPMKGHSHVYWYRQLPEEGLKFMVYLQKENIIDESGMPKERFSAEFPKEGPSILRIQQVVRGDSAAYFCASSPIGQQETQYFGPGTRLLVL.

The rearrangement joins TRBV6-5 to TRBJ2-7, with D possibly matching TRBD1 (6 bases). V was pared by 6 bases and J by 3 bases, with 18 bases between. The CDR3 totals 15 residues. Looked up from germline, CDR1 is MNHEY and CDR2 is SVGAGI. The CDR3 spells CASSYDRWSYYEQYF. The DNA for the CDR3 is TGTGCCAGCAGCTACGACAGGTGGAGCTACTACGAGCAGTACTTC.

The V and J genes are TRBV5-1 and TRBJ1-2; TRBD1 matches 11 bases. CDR3 length: 14 residues. Germline CDR1 and CDR2: SGHRS and YFSETQ. V shed 4 bases, J shed 8 bases, and the junction held 7 bases outside the gene matches. CDR3: CASSTGTGGEGYTF. In DNA form, the CDR3 reads TGCGCCAGCAGCACCGGGACAGGGGGTGAAGGCTACACCTTC.

This clone was seen a handful of times. The chain recombines TRBV5-1 with TRBJ2-7; tentatively, D is TRBD1 (5 bases). CDR3 size: 16 residues. The germline gives CDR1 SGHRS, CDR2 YFSETQ. Trimming took off 2 bases at V and 3 bases at J, with 18 bases between the two ends. The CDR3 loop reads CASSFTTDSLNYEQYF. The CDR3 region has the DNA TGCGCCAGCAGCTTCACGACAGATTCTCTGAACTACGAGCAGTACTTC.

This clone was seen a few times. This rearrangement joins TRBV28 to TRBJ2-3; TRBD1 aligns across 7 bases. The germline V gene has CDR1 MDHEN and CDR2 SYDVKM. V was pared by 6 bases and J by 4 bases, with 7 bases of the junction left unmatched. The CDR3 is made up of 14 amino acids. Written as DNA, the CDR3 is TGTGCCAGCAGCCAACAGGGGTTCGCAGATACGCAGTATTTT. Encoded protein: CASSQQGFADTQYF.

The rearrangement joins TRBV7-2 to TRBJ1-5, with unresolved D. Between the trimmed V and J ends, which lost 1 base and 4 bases, there was a span of 11 bases. This CDR3 comprises 15 residues. The germline V gene has CDR1 SGHTA and CDR2 FQGNSA. CDR3 protein: CASSLVGQVNQPQHF. The CDR3 DNA follows: TGTGCCAGCAGCTTAGTAGGGCAGGTGAATCAGCCCCAGCATTTT.

J is TRBJ2-4 and V is TRBV18; 10 nucleotides agree with TRBD1. With V trimmed by 6 bases and J by 7 bases, 15 bases remained unmatched. The CDR3 is 17 residues long. The germline V gene has CDR1 KGHSH and CDR2 LQKENI. Here the CDR3 reads CASSRSGTGDGGNIQYF. The CDR3, as DNA: TGTGCCAGCTCTCGATCCGGGACAGGGGACGGTGGGAACATTCAGTACTTC.

The gene calls are TRBV2 and TRBJ2-7; D uncertain. Germline V gene lookup returns CDR1 SNHLY and CDR2 FYNNEI. The CDR3 consists of 16 residues. The V end lost 7 bases, the J end lost 0 bases, and 19 bases lay between the germline ends. CDR3 sequence: CASNPLGTGSSYEQYF. For the CDR3, the DNA is TGTGCCAGCAACCCGCTGGGTACTGGAAGCTCCTACGAGCAGTACTTC.

The rearrangement links TRBV7-2 to TRBJ1-5, with a weak D call TRBD1 (5 bases). Looked up from germline, CDR1 is SGHTA and CDR2 is FQGNSA. V dropped 5 bases and J dropped 5 bases, with 10 bases sitting between them. This CDR3 region has 13 residues. CDR3: CASSPSRDQPQHF. The CDR3 nucleotides are TGTGCCAGCAGCCCCAGCAGGGATCAGCCCCAGCATTTT.

This chain connects TRBV2 to TRBJ2-5; D remains ambiguous. The ends were cut back, 1 base at V and 7 bases at J, with 16 bases in the middle. In germline, CDR1 is SNHLY, CDR2 FYNNEI. There are 15 residues in the CDR3. CDR3 region: CASSEENPQTGTQYF. The CDR3 DNA reads TGTGCCAGCAGTGAAGAGAACCCCCAAACGGGGACCCAGTACTTC. Variable domain in full (rest from reference TRBV2 and TRBJ2-5): EPEVTQTPSHQVTQMGQEVILRCVPISNHLYFYWYRQILGQKVEFLVSFYNNEISEKSEIFDDQFSVERPDGSNFTLKIRSTKLEDSAMYFCASSEENPQTGTQYFGPGTRLLVL.

This clone appeared once. The genes are TRBV19 and TRBJ1-2, with D possibly being TRBD1 (5 bases). Trimming removed 0 bases from V and 6 bases from J, with 8 bases in between. The CDR3 spans 13 residues. Germline loops: CDR1 LNHDA, CDR2 SQIVND (reference sequence). This CDR3 reads CASSIDRENGYTF. The CDR3 coding sequence is TGTGCCAGTAGTATAGACAGGGAGAATGGCTACACCTTC.